The sequence of this T cell receptor beta chain was determined in a study of T-cell reconstitution after alpha-beta-depleted transplantation in children. Study findings and constraints: T-cell counts and diversity were attributed mostly to newly produced T cells one year after transplant. The high TCRbeta diversity at day 60 in some patients came from surviving recipient T cells and thymic progenitors. Several hundred graft clones that had expanded were reportedly the source of alpha-beta T cells about two months after transplant.

A TCRbeta library incorporating unique molecular identifiers was prepared. TCRdb ran MiXCR on the PCR reads and lists one entry per CDR3 protein. Altogether about 220,000 distinct CDR3 sequences are present, approximately 17% being singletons, with the ten largest covering about 39%. The ends were cut back, 8 bases at V and 8 bases at J, with 8 bases in the middle. The CDR3 totals 10 residues. Germline lookup yields CDR1 MNHEY and CDR2 SMNVEV (reference sequence). This clonotype was counted between two and nine times. The antigen remains unidentified. Sequenced here: PBMCs, mostly from graft donor cells, sampled 360 days after TCRalphabeta/CD19-depleted stem cell transplant. The receptor comes from a male patient between 2 and 10 years old who had a stem cell transplant for acute lymphoblastic leukemia, so the T cells may come from the graft donor. This sequence joins TRBV27 and TRBJ2-3; the D call may be TRBD1 or TRBD2 (5 bases each). As DNA, the CDR3 is TGTGCCAGCGGGGGAGTTACGCAGTATTTT. This sequence encodes CASGGVTQYF.